Listed below are T cell receptor beta chains from one sample, sequenced in a study of cytotoxic CD8 clonotypes in ibrutinib-treated CLL. Assay used: immunoSEQ multiplex PCR; TCRdb lists only in-frame clones, some missing. Counted here are some 200,000 clones, about four fifths occurring once; the ten biggest clones make up roughly an eighth. Sequenced here: PBMCs, sampled after 12 months of ibrutinib treatment. The receptors were gathered from a human donor with chronic lymphocytic leukemia. The CDR3 runs from the conserved cysteine through the conserved F or W.

j_gene: TRBJ1-3
v_gene: TRBV7-8
CDR3aa: CASSSATRNTIYF

j_gene: TRBJ1-3
v_gene: TRBV4-1
CDR3aa: CASSQFLDAGNTIYF

j_gene: TRBJ2-7
v_gene: TRBV10-3
CDR3aa: CAISDKGLGGYEQYF

j_gene: TRBJ2-1
v_gene: TRBV7-8
CDR3aa: CASSFPRTGTGLYNEQFF

j_gene: TRBJ2-1
v_gene: TRBV5-4
CDR3aa: CASSFGGGTYNEQFF

j_gene: TRBJ2-7
v_gene: TRBV5-1
CDR3aa: CASTSTSAEQYF

j_gene: TRBJ2-1
v_gene: TRBV7-8
CDR3aa: CASTSWGGVSYNEQFF

j_gene: TRBJ1-2
v_gene: TRBV6-5
CDR3aa: CASSYEMDRSLRGYTF

j_gene: TRBJ1-5
v_gene: TRBV4-1
CDR3aa: CASSHPGQGNQPQHF

j_gene: TRBJ1-3
v_gene: TRBV6-5
CDR3aa: CASSYSGGSGNTIYF

j_gene: TRBJ2-7
v_gene: TRBV6-1
CDR3aa: CASSRGQEQSEQYF

j_gene: TRBJ2-7
v_gene: TRBV28
CDR3aa: CASTSGVSYEQYF

j_gene: TRBJ2-6
v_gene: TRBV28
CDR3aa: CASISGGYSGANVLTF

j_gene: TRBJ2-3
v_gene: TRBV6-1
CDR3aa: CASSGDRGGADTQYF

j_gene: TRBJ2-7
v_gene: TRBV10-1
CDR3aa: CASSSDRVYEQYF

j_gene: TRBJ1-6
v_gene: TRBV2
CDR3aa: CAGKGDGDSPLHF

j_gene: TRBJ1-2
v_gene: TRBV29-1
CDR3aa: CSVPGELYGYTF

j_gene: TRBJ1-5
v_gene: TRBV7-8
CDR3aa: CASSLGVGLGQPQHF

j_gene: TRBJ2-7
v_gene: TRBV2
CDR3aa: CASSDSHSSGGRYEQYF

j_gene: TRBJ1-4
v_gene: TRBV5-5
CDR3aa: CASSVSATNEKLFF

j_gene: TRBJ1-1
v_gene: TRBV7-9
CDR3aa: CASSLDRDTEAFF

j_gene: TRBJ1-5
v_gene: TRBV28
CDR3aa: CASSSDTGSNQPQHF

j_gene: TRBJ1-2
v_gene: TRBV6-5
CDR3aa: CASSYSTTGAYGYTF

j_gene: TRBJ1-1
v_gene: TRBV7-8
CDR3aa: CASSSGMNTEAFF

j_gene: TRBJ1-2
v_gene: TRBV15
CDR3aa: CATSRVQGQHYGYTF

j_gene: TRBJ2-7
v_gene: TRBV7-3
CDR3aa: CARGVSRYEQYF

j_gene: TRBJ1-5
v_gene: TRBV7-2
CDR3aa: CASSLGINQPQHF

j_gene: TRBJ1-2
v_gene: TRBV9
CDR3aa: CASSPRSRDYGYTF

j_gene: TRBJ2-7
v_gene: TRBV9
CDR3aa: CASSPGTLTYEQYF

j_gene: TRBJ2-7
v_gene: TRBV7-2
CDR3aa: CASSLWSYEQYF